Listed below are T cell receptor beta chains from one sample, sequenced in a study of beta chain features in type 1 diabetes. The table came from immunoSEQ multiplex PCR; TCRdb's copy has only in-frame clones and leaves some out. Altogether some 270,000 clones are present, approximately 8% being singletons, with the ten largest covering about 0.93%. Sequenced input: central memory CD4+ T cells from blood. These receptors all stem from a woman aged 18-29 years in good health. The CDR3 runs from the conserved cysteine through the conserved F or W. Each record gives: J gene, clone size, V gene, D gene, CDR3 DNA, CDR3 protein. The D gene is left open where the match is weak. Not all rows give a size; the values are once, few, many and, for expanded clones, a class.

J: TRBJ1-6; size: few; V: TRBV7-9; D: TRBD1; DNA: TGTGCCAGCAGGACTGGACAGGGGTCCTATAATTCACCCCTCCACTTT; CDR3: CASRTGQGSYNSPLHF
J: TRBJ1-2; size: NA; V: TRBV7-8; D: NA; DNA: TGTGCCAGCAGCTTAGCCCGGGGGAACTATGGCTACACCTTC; CDR3: CASSLARGNYGYTF
J: TRBJ2-7; size: NA; V: TRBV7-7; D: NA; DNA: TGTGCTAGCAGCTTAAGGGACAACTACGAGCAGTACTTC; CDR3: CASSLRDNYEQYF
J: TRBJ2-5; size: many; V: TRBV6-5; D: TRBD2; DNA: TGTGCCAGCACACTAGCGGGACAAGAGACCCAGTACTTC; CDR3: CASTLAGQETQYF
J: TRBJ2-3; size: few; V: TRBV5-1; D: NA; DNA: TGCGCCAGCAGCTCCCTGAGGGGGGGCCAGAGGCCCACAGATACGCAGTATTTT; CDR3: CASSSLRGGQRPTDTQYF
J: TRBJ2-1; size: few; V: TRBV7-8; D: TRBD1; DNA: TGTGCCAGCAGCTTGGACAGGGCATACAATGAGCAGTTCTTC; CDR3: CASSLDRAYNEQFF
J: TRBJ1-2; size: few; V: TRBV28; D: NA; DNA: TGTGCCAGCAGTTTATCGGGGGACCCGAACTATGGCTACACCTTC; CDR3: CASSLSGDPNYGYTF
J: TRBJ1-1; size: few; V: TRBV7-2; D: TRBD1; DNA: TGTGCCAGCAGCCTATTGGACAGGGATGCTTTCTTT; CDR3: CASSLLDRDAFF
J: TRBJ1-4; size: NA; V: TRBV7-9; D: NA; DNA: TGTGCCAGCAGAACTAAGGGAGGTGAAAAACTGTTTTTT; CDR3: CASRTKGGEKLFF
J: TRBJ2-5; size: few; V: TRBV7-2; D: NA; DNA: TGTGCCAGCAGCTACGGAGGGTTAAGAGAGACCCAGTACTTC; CDR3: CASSYGGLRETQYF
J: TRBJ2-1; size: NA; V: TRBV18; D: TRBD2; DNA: TGTGCCACCGCTCGCGGGACTAGCGGCCTCCTATACAATGAGCAGTTCTTC; CDR3: CATARGTSGLLYNEQFF
J: TRBJ2-3; size: NA; V: TRBV29-1; D: TRBD2; DNA: TGCAGCGCCCTCGGACTAGCCGAAAGCACAGATACGCAGTATTTT; CDR3: CSALGLAESTDTQYF
J: TRBJ2-5; size: NA; V: TRBV4-2; D: NA; DNA: TGTGCCAGCAGCCAAGATGGGGTACACCTCGGGGAGACCCAGTACTTC; CDR3: CASSQDGVHLGETQYF
J: TRBJ1-2; size: few; V: TRBV7-3; D: TRBD1; DNA: TGTGCCAGCAGCGAGCCGGGACAGGGGTACTATGGCTACACCTTC; CDR3: CASSEPGQGYYGYTF
J: TRBJ2-3; size: NA; V: TRBV7-9; D: NA; DNA: TGTGCCAGCAGCACCCGGATCAGGAATACGCAGTATTTT; CDR3: CASSTRIRNTQYF
J: TRBJ2-5; size: few; V: TRBV5-1; D: TRBD1; DNA: TGCGCCAGCACGACCGGGACAGCTAACTCCTACCAAGAGACCCAGTACTTC; CDR3: CASTTGTANSYQETQYF
J: TRBJ2-3; size: NA; V: TRBV14; D: NA; DNA: TGTGCCAGCAGCCCGGCGGCAGATACGCAGTATTTT; CDR3: CASSPAADTQYF
J: TRBJ1-6; size: many; V: TRBV5-1; D: TRBD1; DNA: TGCGCCAGCAGCTTAAAAGGACAGGGGGCCAGGAATTCACCCCTCCACTTT; CDR3: CASSLKGQGARNSPLHF
J: TRBJ2-7; size: NA; V: TRBV6-5; D: TRBD1; DNA: TGTGCCAGCAGTTACGGGCCAGGGGGTACATCATACGAGCAGTACTTC; CDR3: CASSYGPGGTSYEQYF
J: TRBJ1-6; size: few; V: TRBV7-2; D: NA; DNA: TGTGCCAGCAGCTTAAGGGCCGGGGGGGCGTTGAATTCACCCCTCCACTTT; CDR3: CASSLRAGGALNSPLHF
J: TRBJ2-2; size: NA; V: TRBV7-3; D: NA; DNA: TGTGCCAGCCACGGGGATCGAACCGGGGAGCTGTTTTTT; CDR3: CASHGDRTGELFF
J: TRBJ1-4; size: few; V: TRBV14; D: NA; DNA: TGTGCCAGCAGCCAGTTTACAGGGCTCCAAACTAATGAAAAACTGTTTTTT; CDR3: CASSQFTGLQTNEKLFF
J: TRBJ1-4; size: few; V: TRBV11-2; D: NA; DNA: TGTGCCAGCAGTCGGACAGTCTCTTATGAAAAACTGTTTTTT; CDR3: CASSRTVSYEKLFF
J: TRBJ2-1; size: NA; V: TRBV7-2; D: NA; DNA: TGTGCCAGCAGCTTAGCGACTGCGTACAATGAGCAGTTCTTC; CDR3: CASSLATAYNEQFF
J: TRBJ1-5; size: few; V: TRBV7-8; D: NA; DNA: TGTGCCAGCAGCTTAACAGATAGCAATCAGCCCCAGCATTTT; CDR3: CASSLTDSNQPQHF
J: TRBJ2-3; size: NA; V: TRBV30; D: NA; DNA: TGTGCCTGGGGAGGGCCCGGGAGCACAGATACGCAGTATTTT; CDR3: CAWGGPGSTDTQYF
J: TRBJ2-1; size: NA; V: TRBV5-6; D: NA; DNA: TGTGCCAGCAGCTTGGGACTACACAATGAGCAGTTCTTC; CDR3: CASSLGLHNEQFF
J: TRBJ2-1; size: many; V: TRBV7-9; D: NA; DNA: TGTGCCAGCAGCTTAGAGGTCATCCGGAATGAGCAGTTCTTC; CDR3: CASSLEVIRNEQFF
J: TRBJ2-3; size: few; V: TRBV18; D: TRBD1; DNA: TGTGCCAGCTCACCAAGCAGGGGGCAAGATACGCAGTATTTT; CDR3: CASSPSRGQDTQYF
J: TRBJ2-7; size: NA; V: TRBV27; D: NA; DNA: TGTGCCAGCAGTTCACAGAATACAGGTTTGGGGGAGCAGTACTTC; CDR3: CASSSQNTGLGEQYF
J: TRBJ1-5; size: NA; V: TRBV4-3; D: NA; DNA: TGCGCCAGCAGCCAAGATCTTTATTGGGATCAGCCCCAGCATTTT; CDR3: CASSQDLYWDQPQHF
J: TRBJ1-5; size: few; V: TRBV5-1; D: NA; DNA: TGCGCCAGCAGCTTGGATGGGGTGGATCAGCCCCAGCATTTT; CDR3: CASSLDGVDQPQHF
J: TRBJ2-5; size: NA; V: TRBV6-5; D: NA; DNA: TGTGCCGGATCACCTGAGGGCCCCAGGGAGACCCAGTACTTC; CDR3: CAGSPEGPRETQYF
J: TRBJ1-2; size: many; V: TRBV7-3; D: NA; DNA: TGTGCCAGCAGCTTAGATCGAGAGGGAGATGGCTACACCTTC; CDR3: CASSLDREGDGYTF
J: TRBJ2-1; size: NA; V: TRBV7-3; D: TRBD2; DNA: TGTGCCAGCAGCTTAACCGGGAGGGGGACCCTCAATGAGCAGTTCTTC; CDR3: CASSLTGRGTLNEQFF
J: TRBJ1-5; size: few; V: TRBV29-1; D: NA; DNA: TGCAGCGTTCGTAATAGCAATCAGCCCCAGCATTTT; CDR3: CSVRNSNQPQHF
J: TRBJ1-5; size: NA; V: TRBV18; D: NA; DNA: TGTGCCAGCTCAACTTCGTCTAGCAATCAGCCCCAGCATTTT; CDR3: CASSTSSSNQPQHF
J: TRBJ2-7; size: NA; V: TRBV6-1; D: NA; DNA: TGTGCCAGCCGGCCGGCGGTTCGCGAGCAGTACTTC; CDR3: CASRPAVREQYF
J: TRBJ2-2; size: NA; V: TRBV11-3; D: NA; DNA: TGTGCCAGCAGCTCCGGGATTTACACCGGGGAGCTGTTTTTT; CDR3: CASSSGIYTGELFF
J: TRBJ1-1; size: NA; V: TRBV7-2; D: NA; DNA: TGTGCCAGCAGCTACGCCCGGTTGTCAGCTGAAGCTTTCTTT; CDR3: CASSYARLSAEAFF
J: TRBJ1-1; size: few; V: TRBV6-5; D: NA; DNA: TGTGCCAGCAGTTATTCAGGCAAGAACACTGAAGCTTTCTTT; CDR3: CASSYSGKNTEAFF
J: TRBJ2-1; size: few; V: TRBV7-3; D: NA; DNA: TGTGCCAGCAGCTTAAATCGGGAGGGGGCCATCAATGAGCAGTTCTTC; CDR3: CASSLNREGAINEQFF
J: TRBJ1-2; size: NA; V: TRBV5-1; D: NA; DNA: TGCGCCAGCAGCCCCCCGAGGGGTACCGGCTACACCTTC; CDR3: CASSPPRGTGYTF